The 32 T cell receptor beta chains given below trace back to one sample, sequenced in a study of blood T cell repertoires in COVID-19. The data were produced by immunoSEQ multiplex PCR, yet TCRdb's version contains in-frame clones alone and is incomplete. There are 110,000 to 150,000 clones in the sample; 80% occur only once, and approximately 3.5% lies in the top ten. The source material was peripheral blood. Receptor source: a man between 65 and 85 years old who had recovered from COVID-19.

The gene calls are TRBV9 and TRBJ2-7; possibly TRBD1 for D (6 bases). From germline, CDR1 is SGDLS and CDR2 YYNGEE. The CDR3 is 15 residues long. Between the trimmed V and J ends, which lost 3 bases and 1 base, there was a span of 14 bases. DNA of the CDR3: TGTGCCAGCAGCGCCCGGGACACGGATTCCTACGAGCAGTACTTC. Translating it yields CASSARDTDSYEQYF. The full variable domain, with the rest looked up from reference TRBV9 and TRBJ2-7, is DSGVTQTPKHLITATGQRVTLRCSPRSGDLSVYWYQQSLDQGLQFLIQYYNGEERAKGNILERFSAQQFPDLHSELNLSSLELGDSALYFCASSARDTDSYEQYFGPGTRLTVT.

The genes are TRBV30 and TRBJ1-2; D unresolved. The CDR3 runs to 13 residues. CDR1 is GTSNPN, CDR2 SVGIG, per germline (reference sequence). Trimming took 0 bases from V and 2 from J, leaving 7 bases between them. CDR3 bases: TGTGCCTGGAGTGTTTGGGAGAACTATGGCTACACCTTC. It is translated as CAWSVWENYGYTF.

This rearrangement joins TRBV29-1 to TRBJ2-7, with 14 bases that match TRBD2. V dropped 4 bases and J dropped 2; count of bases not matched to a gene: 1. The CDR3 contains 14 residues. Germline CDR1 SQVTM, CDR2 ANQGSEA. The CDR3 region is CSVGGLAGAYEQYF. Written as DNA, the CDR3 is TGCAGCGTTGGGGGACTAGCGGGAGCCTACGAGCAGTACTTC.

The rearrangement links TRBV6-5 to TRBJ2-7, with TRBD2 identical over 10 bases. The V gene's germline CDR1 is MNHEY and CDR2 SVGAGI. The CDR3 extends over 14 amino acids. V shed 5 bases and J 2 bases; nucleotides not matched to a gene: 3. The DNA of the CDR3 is TGTGCCAGCAGTATAGCGGGAGGAACCTACGAGCAGTACTTC. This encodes CASSIAGGTYEQYF.

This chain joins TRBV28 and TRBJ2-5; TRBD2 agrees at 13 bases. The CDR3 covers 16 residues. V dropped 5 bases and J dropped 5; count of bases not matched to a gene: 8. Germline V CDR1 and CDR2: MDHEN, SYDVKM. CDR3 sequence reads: CASSPLTSGRGETQYF. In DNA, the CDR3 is TGTGCCAGCAGTCCTCTCACTAGCGGGAGGGGTGAGACCCAGTACTTC.

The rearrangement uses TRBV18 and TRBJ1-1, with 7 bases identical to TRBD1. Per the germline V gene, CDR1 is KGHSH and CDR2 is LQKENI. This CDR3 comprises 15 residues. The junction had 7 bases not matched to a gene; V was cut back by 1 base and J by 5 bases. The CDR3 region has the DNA TGTGCCAGCTCACCACGGGTCGACAGGGTAACTGAAGCTTTCTTT. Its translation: CASSPRVDRVTEAFF.

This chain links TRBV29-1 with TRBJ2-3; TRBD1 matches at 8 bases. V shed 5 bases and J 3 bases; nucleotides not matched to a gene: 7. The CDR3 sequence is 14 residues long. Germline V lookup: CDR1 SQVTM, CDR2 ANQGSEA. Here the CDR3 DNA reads TGCAGCGTTTTAACAGGGGGAGCAACAGATACGCAGTATTTT. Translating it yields CSVLTGGATDTQYF.

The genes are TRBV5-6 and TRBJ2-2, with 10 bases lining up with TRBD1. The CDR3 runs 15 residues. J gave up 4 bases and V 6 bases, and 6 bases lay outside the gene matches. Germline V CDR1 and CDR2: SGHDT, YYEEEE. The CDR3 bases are TGTGCCAGCATCCTAGGACAGGGGGGCACCGGGGAGCTGTTTTTT. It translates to CASILGQGGTGELFF. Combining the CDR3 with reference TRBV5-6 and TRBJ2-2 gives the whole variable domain DAGVTQSPTHLIKTRGQQVTLRCSPKSGHDTVSWYQQALGQGPQFIFQYYEEEERQRGNFPDRFSGHQFPNYSSELNVNALLLGDSALYLCASILGQGGTGELFFGEGSRLTVL.

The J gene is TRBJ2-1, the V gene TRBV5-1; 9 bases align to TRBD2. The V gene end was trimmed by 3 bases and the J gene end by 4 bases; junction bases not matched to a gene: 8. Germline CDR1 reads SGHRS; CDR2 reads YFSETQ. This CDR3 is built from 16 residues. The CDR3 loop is CASSSPASGNYNEQFF. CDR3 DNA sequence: TGCGCCAGCAGCTCGCCCGCTAGCGGGAATTACAATGAGCAGTTCTTC. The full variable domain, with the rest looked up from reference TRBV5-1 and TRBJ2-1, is KAGVTQTPRYLIKTRGQQVTLSCSPISGHRSVSWYQQTPGQGLQFLFEYFSETQRNKGNFPGRFSGRQFSNSRSEMNVSTLELGDSALYLCASSSPASGNYNEQFFGPGTRLTVL.

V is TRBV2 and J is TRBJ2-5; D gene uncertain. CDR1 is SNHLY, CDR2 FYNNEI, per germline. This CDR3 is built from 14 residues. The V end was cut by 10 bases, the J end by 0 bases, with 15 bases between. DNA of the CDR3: TGTGCCACGAGGAGTGGTGGGTACCAAGAGACCCAGTACTTC. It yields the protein CATRSGGYQETQYF.

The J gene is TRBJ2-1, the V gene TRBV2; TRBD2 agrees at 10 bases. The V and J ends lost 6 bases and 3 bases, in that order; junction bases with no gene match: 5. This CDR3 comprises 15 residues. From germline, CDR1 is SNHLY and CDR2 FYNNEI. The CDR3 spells CASRATSGVYNEQFF. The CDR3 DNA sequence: TGTGCCAGCAGAGCTACTAGCGGGGTCTACAATGAGCAGTTCTTC.

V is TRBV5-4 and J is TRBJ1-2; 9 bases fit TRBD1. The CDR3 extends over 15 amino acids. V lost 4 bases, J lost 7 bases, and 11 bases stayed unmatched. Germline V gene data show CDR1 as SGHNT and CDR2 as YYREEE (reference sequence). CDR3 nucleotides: TGTGCCAGCAGCCAACTGAGACAGGGGGAAGGTGGCTACACCTTC. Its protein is CASSQLRQGEGGYTF.

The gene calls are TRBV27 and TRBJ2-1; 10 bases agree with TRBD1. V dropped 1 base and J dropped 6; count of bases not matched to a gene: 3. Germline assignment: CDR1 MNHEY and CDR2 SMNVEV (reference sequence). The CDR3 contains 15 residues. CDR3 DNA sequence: TGTGCCAGCAGTTTATGGACAGGGGGAGGCAATGAGCAGTTCTTC. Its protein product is CASSLWTGGGNEQFF.

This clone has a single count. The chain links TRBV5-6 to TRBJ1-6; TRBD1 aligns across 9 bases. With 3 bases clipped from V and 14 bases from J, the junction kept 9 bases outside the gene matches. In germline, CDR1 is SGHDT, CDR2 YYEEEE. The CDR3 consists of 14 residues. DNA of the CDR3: TGTGCCAGCAGCTCGACAGGGGGTCTAACGACCCTCCACTTT. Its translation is CASSSTGGLTTLHF.

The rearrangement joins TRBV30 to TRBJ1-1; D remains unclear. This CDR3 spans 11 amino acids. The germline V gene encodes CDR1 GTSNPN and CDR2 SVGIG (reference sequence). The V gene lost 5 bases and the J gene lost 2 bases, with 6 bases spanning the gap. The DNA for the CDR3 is TGTGCCTGGCAGGCTAACACTGAAGCTTTCTTT. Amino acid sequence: CAWQANTEAFF.

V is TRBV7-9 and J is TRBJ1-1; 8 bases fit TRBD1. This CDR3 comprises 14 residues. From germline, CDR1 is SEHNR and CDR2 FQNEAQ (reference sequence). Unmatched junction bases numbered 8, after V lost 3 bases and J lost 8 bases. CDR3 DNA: TGTGCCAGCAGCTTTTCACCACGACAGGGGGAAGCTTTCTTT. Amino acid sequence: CASSFSPRQGEAFF.

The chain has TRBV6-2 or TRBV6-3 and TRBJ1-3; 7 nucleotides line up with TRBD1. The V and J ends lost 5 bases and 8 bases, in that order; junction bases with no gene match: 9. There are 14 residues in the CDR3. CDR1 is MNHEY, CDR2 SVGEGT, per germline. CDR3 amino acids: CASSQGQAGDTIYF. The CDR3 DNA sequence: TGTGCCAGCAGTCAAGGACAGGCCGGGGACACCATATATTTT.

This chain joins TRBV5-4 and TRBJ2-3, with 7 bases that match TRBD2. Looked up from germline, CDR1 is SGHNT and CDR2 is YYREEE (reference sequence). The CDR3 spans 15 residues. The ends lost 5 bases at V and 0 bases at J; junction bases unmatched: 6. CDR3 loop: CASSQAGFSTDTQYF. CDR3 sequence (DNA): TGTGCCAGCAGTCAAGCGGGATTTAGCACAGATACGCAGTATTTT.

The CDR3 protein is CAWSEGTGMNTEAFF. The CDR3 DNA follows: TGTGCCTGGAGTGAAGGGACAGGAATGAACACTGAAGCTTTCTTT. The chain has TRBV30 and TRBJ1-1, with 8 bases identical to TRBD1. The CDR3 spans 15 residues. CDR1 is GTSNPN, CDR2 SVGIG, per germline (reference sequence). J lost 0 bases, V lost 1 base, and 4 bases had no gene match. The full variable domain, in which reference TRBV30 and TRBJ1-1 provide the parts outside the CDR3, is SQTIHQWPATLVQPVGSPLSLECTVEGTSNPNLYWYRQAAGRGLQLLFYSVGIGQISSEVPQNLSASRPQDRQFILSSKKLLLSDSGFYLCAWSEGTGMNTEAFFGQGTRLTVV.

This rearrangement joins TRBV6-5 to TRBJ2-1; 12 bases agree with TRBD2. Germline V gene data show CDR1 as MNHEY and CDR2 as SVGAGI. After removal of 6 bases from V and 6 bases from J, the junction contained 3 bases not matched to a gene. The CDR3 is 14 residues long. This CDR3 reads CASRGLAGSNEQFF. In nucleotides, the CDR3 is TGTGCCAGCAGGGGACTAGCGGGTTCCAATGAGCAGTTCTTC.

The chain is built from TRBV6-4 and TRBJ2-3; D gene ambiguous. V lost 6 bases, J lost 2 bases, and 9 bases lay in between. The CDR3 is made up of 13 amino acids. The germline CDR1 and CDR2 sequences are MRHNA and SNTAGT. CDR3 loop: CASSNQNTDTQYF. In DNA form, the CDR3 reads TGTGCCAGCAGCAATCAGAACACAGATACGCAGTATTTT.

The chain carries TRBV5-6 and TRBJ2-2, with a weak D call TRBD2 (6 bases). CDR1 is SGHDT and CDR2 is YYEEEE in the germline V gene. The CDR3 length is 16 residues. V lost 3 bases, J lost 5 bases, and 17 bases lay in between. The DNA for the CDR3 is TGTGCCAGCAGCTGGGATGGAGGGGCTGGAACCGGGGAGCTGTTTTTT. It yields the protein CASSWDGGAGTGELFF. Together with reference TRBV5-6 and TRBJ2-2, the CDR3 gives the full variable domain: DAGVTQSPTHLIKTRGQQVTLRCSPKSGHDTVSWYQQALGQGPQFIFQYYEEEERQRGNFPDRFSGHQFPNYSSELNVNALLLGDSALYLCASSWDGGAGTGELFFGEGSRLTVL.

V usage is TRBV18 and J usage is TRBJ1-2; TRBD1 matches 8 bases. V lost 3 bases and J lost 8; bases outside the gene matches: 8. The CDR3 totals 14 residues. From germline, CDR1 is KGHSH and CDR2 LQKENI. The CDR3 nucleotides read TGTGCCAGCTCACCCGGGACAGGCTATGGAGGCTACACCTTC. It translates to CASSPGTGYGGYTF.

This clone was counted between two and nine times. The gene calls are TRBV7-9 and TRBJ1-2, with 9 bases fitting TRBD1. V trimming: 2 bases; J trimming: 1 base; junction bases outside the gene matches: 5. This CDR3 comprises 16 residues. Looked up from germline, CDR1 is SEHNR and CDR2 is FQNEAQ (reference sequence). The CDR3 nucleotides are TGTGCCAGCAGCTTATCTCGACAGGGGGGTAACTATGGCTACACCTTC. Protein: CASSLSRQGGNYGYTF.

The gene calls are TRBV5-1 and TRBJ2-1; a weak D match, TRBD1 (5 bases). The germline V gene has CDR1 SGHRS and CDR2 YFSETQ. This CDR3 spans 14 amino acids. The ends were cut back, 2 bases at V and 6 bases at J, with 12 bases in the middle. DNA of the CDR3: TGCGCCAGCAGCTTCAGGGCTATGAGCAATGAGCAGTTCTTC. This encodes CASSFRAMSNEQFF.

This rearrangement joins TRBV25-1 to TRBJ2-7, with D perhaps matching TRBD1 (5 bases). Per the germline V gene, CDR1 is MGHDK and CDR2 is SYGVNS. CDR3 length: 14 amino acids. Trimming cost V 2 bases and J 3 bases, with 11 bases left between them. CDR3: CASSEPDTIYEQYF. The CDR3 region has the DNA TGTGCCAGCAGTGAACCGGACACCATCTACGAGCAGTACTTC.

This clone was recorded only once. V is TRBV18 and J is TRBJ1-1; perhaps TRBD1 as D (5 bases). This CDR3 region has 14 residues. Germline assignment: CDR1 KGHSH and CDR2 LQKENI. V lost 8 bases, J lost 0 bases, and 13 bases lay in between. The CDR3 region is CASAPGLMNTEAFF. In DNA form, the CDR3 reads TGTGCCAGCGCTCCGGGACTGATGAACACTGAAGCTTTCTTT. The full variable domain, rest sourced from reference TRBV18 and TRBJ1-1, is NAGVMQNPRHLVRRRGQEARLRCSPMKGHSHVYWYRQLPEEGLKFMVYLQKENIIDESGMPKERFSAEFPKEGPSILRIQQVVRGDSAAYFCASAPGLMNTEAFFGQGTRLTVV.

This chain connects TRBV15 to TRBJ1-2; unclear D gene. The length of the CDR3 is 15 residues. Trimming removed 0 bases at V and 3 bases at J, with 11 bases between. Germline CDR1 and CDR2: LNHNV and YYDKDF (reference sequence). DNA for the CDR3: TGTGCCACCAGCAGAGATCCCACGGGAGACTATGGCTACACCTTC. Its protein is CATSRDPTGDYGYTF.

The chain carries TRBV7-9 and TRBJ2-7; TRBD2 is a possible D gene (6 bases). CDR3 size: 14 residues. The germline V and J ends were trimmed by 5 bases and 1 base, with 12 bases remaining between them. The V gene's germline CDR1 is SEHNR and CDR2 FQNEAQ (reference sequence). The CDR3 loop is CASSLDGLSYEQYF. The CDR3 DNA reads TGTGCCAGCAGCCTGGACGGACTATCCTACGAGCAGTACTTC. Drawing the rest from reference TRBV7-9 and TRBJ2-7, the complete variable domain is DTGVSQNPRHKITKRGQNVTFRCDPISEHNRLYWYRQTLGQGPEFLTYFQNEAQLEKSRLLSDRFSAERPKGSFSTLEIQRTEQGDSAMYLCASSLDGLSYEQYFGPGTRLTVT.

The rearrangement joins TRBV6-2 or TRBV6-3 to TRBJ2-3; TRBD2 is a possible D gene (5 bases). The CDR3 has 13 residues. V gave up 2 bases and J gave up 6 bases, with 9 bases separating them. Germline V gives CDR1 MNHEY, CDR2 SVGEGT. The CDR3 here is CASSYPVADTQYF. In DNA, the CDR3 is TGTGCCAGCAGTTACCCAGTAGCGGATACGCAGTATTTT.

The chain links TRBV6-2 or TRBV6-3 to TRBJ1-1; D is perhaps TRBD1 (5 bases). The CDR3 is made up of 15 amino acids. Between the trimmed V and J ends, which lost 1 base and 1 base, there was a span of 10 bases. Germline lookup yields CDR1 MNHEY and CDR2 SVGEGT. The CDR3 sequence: CASSYFGAENTEAFF. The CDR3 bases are TGTGCCAGCAGTTACTTTGGGGCGGAGAACACTGAAGCTTTCTTT.

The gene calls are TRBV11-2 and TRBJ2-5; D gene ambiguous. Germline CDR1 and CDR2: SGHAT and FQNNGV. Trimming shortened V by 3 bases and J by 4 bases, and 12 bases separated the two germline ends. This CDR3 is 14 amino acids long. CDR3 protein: CASSLFPSLETQYF. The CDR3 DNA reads TGTGCCAGCAGCTTGTTCCCCTCTCTAGAGACCCAGTACTTC.